Each of the 20 T cell receptor beta chains below was sequenced from the same sample in a study of T cells in localized non-small cell lung cancer. Assay used: immunoSEQ multiplex PCR; TCRdb lists only in-frame clones, some missing. This sample has some 1,400 clones, with approximately 17% found just once. This material consisted of lung tumor tissue, taken before any cancer treatment. The source of these receptors is a woman aged 35-70 years with stage I lung adenocarcinoma.

The CDR3 here is CASSERFDTQYF. The DNA for the CDR3 is TGTGCCAGCAGTGAGAGATTTGATACGCAGTATTTT. The chain combines TRBV2 with TRBJ2-3; D unresolved. Germline V gene data show CDR1 as SNHLY and CDR2 as FYNNEI. V lost 3 bases, J lost 6 bases, and 7 bases lay in between. The CDR3 extends over 12 amino acids.

This chain connects TRBV1 to TRBJ1-5. TRBV1 is annotated as a pseudogene. This CDR3 is 13 amino acids long. CDR3 sequence (DNA): TGCGCCAGCAGCCAAGATATCGGGCAGCCCCAGCATTTT. This translates into CASSQDIGQPQHF.

This clone has more than one count but fewer than ten. The chain is built from TRBV6-8 and TRBJ2-7; 10 nucleotides align to TRBD2. The ends lost 2 bases at V and 5 bases at J; junction bases unmatched: 6. Germline assignment: CDR1 MNHGY and CDR2 SAAAGT. The CDR3 runs 15 residues. CDR3 in DNA: TGTGCCAGCAGTTACGACAGACTAGCGGGTCACGAGCAGTACTTC. It is translated as CASSYDRLAGHEQYF.

This clone was seen more than once but under ten times. CDR3 bases: TGTGCCAGCTCCGCCCTGCCTGGCGGGGAGCTGTTTTTT. Translating it yields CASSALPGGELFF. The J gene is TRBJ2-2, the V gene TRBV18; D remains unclear. The CDR3 contains 13 residues. V gave up 6 bases and J gave up 7 bases, with 12 bases separating them. The germline CDR1 and CDR2 sequences are KGHSH and LQKENI.

In its sample, this clone ranks as medium-sized. The gene calls are TRBV6-8 and TRBJ1-2, with 7 bases aligning to TRBD1. This CDR3 has 17 residues. Germline V gene lookup returns CDR1 MNHGY and CDR2 SAAAGT. The V and J ends lost 4 bases and 1 base, in that order; junction bases with no gene match: 12. This chain's CDR3 is CASSFRSRQGINYGYTF. The CDR3 DNA reads TGTGCCAGCAGTTTCCGCAGTCGACAGGGCATTAACTATGGCTACACCTTC.

A few counts support this clone. V usage is TRBV9 and J usage is TRBJ1-4; 8 nucleotides agree with TRBD1. The germline CDR1 and CDR2 sequences are SGDLS and YYNGEE. The CDR3 has 16 amino acids. With V trimmed by 4 bases and J by 3 bases, 8 bases remained unmatched. Here the CDR3 reads CASSPRTGSSNEKLFF. In nucleotides, the CDR3 is TGTGCCAGCAGCCCCCGGACAGGGTCTTCTAATGAAAAACTGTTTTTT.

The gene calls are TRBV15 and TRBJ1-2; no clear D gene. The germline CDR1 and CDR2 sequences are LNHNV and YYDKDF (reference sequence). CDR3 size: 15 residues. Trimming left V 0 bases short and J 4 bases short, with 12 bases between. CDR3 residues: CATSRDNAEGYGYTF. CDR3 sequence (DNA): TGTGCCACCAGCAGAGATAACGCGGAGGGCTATGGCTACACCTTC.

This clone has more than one count but fewer than ten. The DNA is omitted, as the CDR3 cannot be located on it reliably, and the CDR3 follows TCRdb's listing. This chain uses TRBV9 with TRBJ2-7; the D call in the table, TRBD1, was not verified against the DNA. Ends included, the CDR3 has 16 residues. CDR1 SGDLS and CDR2 YYNGEE come from the germline V gene. CDR3 protein: CASSVGPGQNSYEQYF.

The gene calls are TRBV29-1 and TRBJ2-7; the match to TRBD1 covers 8 bases. This CDR3 comprises 14 residues. From germline, CDR1 is SQVTM and CDR2 ANQGSEA. V was pared by 5 bases and J by 2 bases, with 8 bases of the junction left unmatched. The CDR3 sequence: CSVYSGTGTYEQYF. CDR3 sequence (DNA): TGCAGCGTTTACTCCGGGACAGGCACCTACGAGCAGTACTTC.

The genes are TRBV11-3 and TRBJ1-1; 9 bases match TRBD1. Trimming cost V 6 bases and J 6 bases; bases outside gene matches: 11. Germline CDR1 is SGHNT and CDR2 is YENEEA. The length of the CDR3 is 15 residues. This chain's CDR3 is CASRRTGTGFAEAFF. The CDR3 DNA follows: TGTGCCAGCAGACGAACCGGGACAGGGTTCGCTGAAGCTTTCTTT.

The chain links TRBV28 to TRBJ1-2, with D possibly being TRBD1 (6 bases). There are 12 residues in the CDR3. Germline loops: CDR1 MDHEN, CDR2 SYDVKM. Trimming pared 11 bases from V and 1 base from J, leaving 11 bases between. The CDR3 DNA reads as TGTGCCGCCTCAGGGGTTAACTATGGCTACACCTTC. This sequence encodes CAASGVNYGYTF.

This clone has only a few counts. The V call is TRBV11-3, the J call TRBJ1-4, with 8 bases aligning to TRBD1. The CDR3 consists of 15 residues. J was trimmed by 10 bases and V by 2 bases; bases with no gene match: 9. Germline CDR1 and CDR2: SGHNT and YENEEA. The CDR3 loop is CASSLPGGQGRKLFF. CDR3 nucleotides: TGTGCCAGCAGCTTACCGGGAGGACAGGGTCGAAAACTGTTTTTT.

This clone turned up a few times. This rearrangement joins TRBV6-8 to TRBJ1-1; D is possibly TRBD1 (5 bases). Trimming shortened V by 11 bases and J by 0 bases, and 13 bases separated the two germline ends. In germline, CDR1 is MNHGY, CDR2 SAAAGT. The CDR3 has 13 amino acids. The CDR3 is CAVGGEMNTEAFF. Here the CDR3 DNA reads TGTGCCGTGGGGGGAGAGATGAACACTGAAGCTTTCTTT.

This clone was seen more than once but under ten times. This CDR3 is CASSALAGMYNEQFF. In nucleotides, the CDR3 is TGTGCCAGCTCAGCCCTAGCGGGAATGTACAATGAGCAGTTCTTC. The rearrangement links TRBV18 to TRBJ2-1, with TRBD2 matching over 9 bases. The V gene's germline CDR1 is KGHSH and CDR2 LQKENI. Trimming at V came to 5 bases and at J to 4 bases, leaving 6 bases not matched to a gene. The CDR3 covers 15 residues.

This clone is classed as medium-sized. Read sequence stops 1 residue before the CDR3 end, and the germline J gene provides the missing end. V is TRBV10-3 and J is TRBJ1-2, with D hard to call. Trimming stripped 0 bases from V and 3 bases from J, with 2 bases between. Germline V gene sequence: CDR1 ENHRY, CDR2 SYGVKD. This CDR3 is 12 amino acids long. CDR3 sequence reads: CAISESHYGYTF. The CDR3 DNA, read in part, is TGTGCCATCAGTGAGTCACACTATGGCTACACC.

CDR3 sequence reads: CATSRGMGTGFLNEQFF. As DNA, the CDR3 is TGTGCCACCAGCAGAGGAATGGGGACAGGGTTTTTGAATGAGCAGTTCTTC. The genes are TRBV15 and TRBJ2-1, with 9 bases identical to TRBD1. This CDR3 has 17 amino acids. V dropped 1 base and J dropped 7; count of bases not matched to a gene: 11. Germline-derived CDR1 and CDR2 are LNHNV and YYDKDF (reference sequence).

Only a few counts were recorded for this clone. The V gene is TRBV27, the J gene TRBJ2-7; no firm D call. The CDR3 spans 15 residues. Germline lookup yields CDR1 MNHEY and CDR2 SMNVEV (reference sequence). Trimming left V 0 bases short and J 2 bases short, with 11 bases between. The CDR3 coding sequence is TGTGCCAGCAGTTTATCCCATCGGCGACCCTACGAGCAGTACTTC. Translation gives CASSLSHRRPYEQYF.

By share of the sample, this clone is medium-sized (0.01 to 0.1%). J is TRBJ2-7 and V is TRBV4-1; either TRBD1 or TRBD2 may supply D (5 bases each). Germline CDR1 and CDR2: MGHRA and YSYEKL. This CDR3 has 15 residues. Deletions cut 0 bases from V and 4 bases from J, with 13 bases between. The CDR3: CASSQDWGNGYEQYF. Here the CDR3 DNA reads TGCGCCAGCAGCCAAGATTGGGGGAATGGTTACGAGCAGTACTTC.

By sample fraction, this clone is large. The V call is TRBV9, the J call TRBJ1-1; D unclear. Germline loops: CDR1 SGDLS, CDR2 YYNGEE. The CDR3 spans 16 residues. Trimming took off 5 bases at V and 2 bases at J, with 19 bases between the two ends. In nucleotides, the CDR3 is TGTGCCAGCAGTGAAGGGCAGGTAGGGTTCAACACTGAAGCTTTCTTT. Protein: CASSEGQVGFNTEAFF.

This clone was counted only a few times. This chain links TRBV11-3 with TRBJ2-3; 11 positions agree with TRBD2. Germline values: CDR1 SGHNT, CDR2 YENEEA. CDR3 length: 19 residues. The V segment lost 5 bases and the J segment 0 bases; nucleotides outside the gene matches: 13. Written as DNA, the CDR3 is TGTGCCAGCAGCCAAAGGTTCCTAGCGGGGGGACGTAGCACAGATACGCAGTATTTT. Amino acids: CASSQRFLAGGRSTDTQYF.